The 23 T cell receptor beta chains below all came from one sample that was sequenced in a study of cytomegalovirus exposure and HLA in healthy donors. Measured with immunoSEQ multiplex PCR; TCRdb has only the in-frame clones, and not every one. The data hold around 350,000 clones, with 86% observed a single time. The sample consisted of PBMCs. The receptors here all came from a woman younger than 30 in good health and CMV-seronegative.

This chain connects TRBV9 to TRBJ2-7, with 7 bases that match TRBD2. In germline, CDR1 is SGDLS, CDR2 YYNGEE. The J segment lost 4 bases and the V segment lost 2 bases, leaving 6 bases of the junction unmatched. The length of the CDR3 is 14 residues. The CDR3 spells CASSVHGGGYEQYF. CDR3 DNA: TGTGCCAGCAGCGTCCACGGCGGGGGATACGAGCAGTACTTC.

V gene TRBV5-4 combines with J gene TRBJ1-6; a possible D gene is TRBD1 (6 bases). V was cut by 4 bases and J by 1 base, with 15 bases left in between. CDR1 SGHNT and CDR2 YYREEE come from the germline V gene (reference sequence). This CDR3 region has 17 residues. CDR3 nucleotides: TGTGCCAGCAGCACACACAGGGCTCGGTCCTATAATTCACCCCTCCACTTT. Translating it yields CASSTHRARSYNSPLHF.

In this sample, this clone turned up a few times. The rearrangement links TRBV6-1 to TRBJ1-2; D ambiguous. This CDR3 spans 15 amino acids. The germline CDR1 and CDR2 sequences are MNHNS and SASEGT. V was shortened by 2 bases and J by 3 bases, with 13 bases between the two germline ends. The CDR3 is CASSEISVADYGYTF. Written as DNA, the CDR3 is TGTGCCAGCAGTGAAATCTCCGTGGCGGACTATGGCTACACCTTC.

This chain connects TRBV16 to TRBJ2-3; TRBD1 aligns across 8 bases. V shed 8 bases and J 0 bases; nucleotides not matched to a gene: 16. Germline-derived CDR1 and CDR2 are KGHSY and FQNENV. This CDR3 comprises 18 residues. As DNA, the CDR3 is TGTGCCAGCTACGCTATGGACCGGGACAGGATTAGCACAGATACGCAGTATTTT. Its protein product is CASYAMDRDRISTDTQYF.

The chain's CDR3 is CASSFGAGSSYNEQFF. DNA of the CDR3: TGCGCCAGCAGCTTTGGGGCGGGGAGCTCCTACAATGAGCAGTTCTTC. The rearrangement links TRBV5-1 to TRBJ2-1; the D gene is possibly TRBD2 (6 bases). This CDR3 is built from 16 residues. Trimming left V 2 bases short and J 0 bases short, with 12 bases between. From germline, CDR1 is SGHRS and CDR2 YFSETQ.

The V gene is TRBV7-3, the J gene TRBJ2-1, with D possibly matching TRBD2 (5 bases). Germline CDR1 and CDR2: SGHTA and FQGTGA. The V end lost 5 bases, the J end lost 2 bases, and 16 bases lay between the germline ends. The CDR3 is made up of 16 amino acids. The CDR3 DNA follows: TGTGCCAGCAGCCCGCGTCTAGCTGGGCCCTACAATGAGCAGTTCTTC. Its protein product is CASSPRLAGPYNEQFF.

In its sample, this clone was seen a few times. This chain connects TRBV27 to TRBJ2-7, with 7 nucleotides matching TRBD1. With 8 bases clipped from V and 3 bases from J, the junction kept 4 bases outside the gene matches. This CDR3 has 12 amino acids. Germline V gene data show CDR1 as MNHEY and CDR2 as SMNVEV (reference sequence). The CDR3 bases are TGTGCCAGCCAGGGGGATTACTACGAGCAGTACTTC. This sequence encodes CASQGDYYEQYF.

The genes are TRBV6-5 and TRBJ2-7; perhaps TRBD1 as D (6 bases). CDR1 and CDR2 (germline): MNHEY, SVGAGI. The V and J ends lost 7 bases and 3 bases respectively, with 16 bases between them. The CDR3 consists of 14 residues. DNA for the CDR3: TGTGCCAGCACCCTACAGGGTAGCCTCTACGAGCAGTACTTC. Encoded protein: CASTLQGSLYEQYF.

J is TRBJ2-5 and V is TRBV5-1, with 15 bases lining up with TRBD2. Germline V gene lookup returns CDR1 SGHRS and CDR2 YFSETQ. The CDR3 consists of 18 residues. V lost 4 bases to trimming and J lost 2 bases; unmatched junction nucleotides: 9. The CDR3 loop reads CASSVGLGLAGGQETQYF. CDR3 nucleotide sequence: TGCGCCAGCAGCGTAGGTCTGGGACTAGCGGGGGGACAAGAGACCCAGTACTTC. Supplemented by reference TRBV5-1 and TRBJ2-5, the full variable domain reads KAGVTQTPRYLIKTRGQQVTLSCSPISGHRSVSWYQQTPGQGLQFLFEYFSETQRNKGNFPGRFSGRQFSNSRSEMNVSTLELGDSALYLCASSVGLGLAGGQETQYFGPGTRLLVL.

J is TRBJ1-2 and V is TRBV15; D remains unclear. Germline CDR1 reads LNHNV; CDR2 reads YYDKDF (reference sequence). The CDR3 runs to 14 residues. Trimming cost V 0 bases and J 6 bases, with 11 bases left between them. In DNA form, the CDR3 reads TGTGCCACCAGCAGAGATTATCGAGGGAATGGCTACACCTTC. Protein sequence: CATSRDYRGNGYTF.

The chain has TRBV2 and TRBJ2-1; the match to TRBD2 covers 7 bases. Per germline, CDR1 SNHLY and CDR2 FYNNEI. The CDR3 has 15 residues. J lost 7 bases, V lost 0 bases, and 6 bases had no gene match. The chain's CDR3 is CASSEAGGLKNEQFF. The CDR3, as DNA: TGTGCCAGCAGTGAAGCGGGAGGGCTTAAGAATGAGCAGTTCTTC.

The chain uses TRBV7-3 and TRBJ2-1; 13 nucleotides line up with TRBD2. Germline CDR1 SGHTA, CDR2 FQGTGA. The V segment lost 2 bases and the J segment 10 bases; nucleotides outside the gene matches: 5. This CDR3 comprises 15 residues. This CDR3 is CASSLGLAGVGEQFF. CDR3 DNA: TGTGCCAGCAGCTTAGGACTAGCGGGAGTCGGAGAGCAGTTCTTC.

V and J are TRBV27 and TRBJ2-7, with D maybe TRBD1 (6 bases). This CDR3 has 13 amino acids. Trimming cost V 2 bases and J 6 bases, with 11 bases left between them. CDR1 is MNHEY, CDR2 SMNVEV, per germline (reference sequence). CDR3 loop: CASSLNTGFEQYF. The CDR3 bases are TGTGCCAGCAGTTTAAACACAGGGTTCGAGCAGTACTTC.

The chain links TRBV5-1 to TRBJ2-7; 11 nucleotides line up with TRBD2. V lost 3 bases to trimming and J lost 0 bases; unmatched junction nucleotides: 14. Germline V gene lookup returns CDR1 SGHRS and CDR2 YFSETQ. CDR3 length: 19 amino acids. The CDR3 nucleotides read TGCGCCAGCAGCTCCGGACGGCCGGGACTAGCGGCCTCCTCCTACGAGCAGTACTTC. The encoded protein is CASSSGRPGLAASSYEQYF.

The rearrangement uses TRBV6-5 and TRBJ1-5; D call uncertain. Trimming took 8 bases from V and 7 from J, leaving 6 bases between them. Germline V gene sequence: CDR1 MNHEY, CDR2 SVGAGI. This CDR3 is 10 amino acids long. CDR3 in amino acids: CASGRQPQHF. Here the CDR3 DNA reads TGTGCCAGCGGGAGGCAGCCCCAGCATTTT.

The rearrangement links TRBV27 to TRBJ1-4; D is uncertain. CDR1 and CDR2 (germline): MNHEY, SMNVEV (reference sequence). V was pared by 3 bases and J by 5 bases, with 10 bases between. The CDR3 runs to 14 residues. CDR3 bases: TGTGCCAGCAGTTTGGGCCATATGAATGAAAAACTGTTTTTT. This codes for CASSLGHMNEKLFF.

As for this clone: Other DNA sequences of this sample code for an identical CDR3. The rearrangement joins TRBV5-4 to TRBJ2-1; D remains unclear. Deletions cut 3 bases from V and 5 bases from J, with 3 bases between. Germline loops: CDR1 SGHNT, CDR2 YYREEE (reference sequence). This CDR3 comprises 11 residues. The CDR3 here is CASSYNNEQFF. CDR3 DNA sequence: TGTGCCAGCAGCTACAACAATGAGCAGTTCTTC.

As DNA, the CDR3 is TGTGCCAGCAGTTCAGGACTCTTCCCCACGAACACCGGGGAGCTGTTTTTT. Its protein product is CASSSGLFPTNTGELFF. V gene TRBV27 combines with J gene TRBJ2-2; a weak D match, TRBD2 (5 bases). Trimming cost V 4 bases and J 0 bases, with 15 bases left between them. The CDR3 extends over 17 amino acids. Germline lookup yields CDR1 MNHEY and CDR2 SMNVEV (reference sequence).

The V call is TRBV7-2, the J call TRBJ2-3; TRBD2 aligns across 7 bases. The V and J ends lost 1 base and 6 bases, in that order; junction bases with no gene match: 10. Looked up from germline, CDR1 is SGHTA and CDR2 is FQGNSA. The CDR3 sequence is 16 residues long. CDR3 loop: CASSLDFTGAGDTQYF. Written as DNA, the CDR3 is TGTGCCAGCAGCTTAGATTTCACGGGAGCGGGGGATACGCAGTATTTT.

V and J are TRBV28 and TRBJ1-5; D is possibly TRBD1 (5 bases). V was trimmed by 5 bases and J by 6 bases, leaving 20 bases between them. The CDR3 extends over 16 amino acids. CDR1 is MDHEN and CDR2 is SYDVKM in the germline V gene. The CDR3: CASSDPGREPGQPQHF. The CDR3 coding sequence is TGTGCCAGCAGTGATCCGGGACGGGAGCCTGGTCAGCCCCAGCATTTT.

The gene calls are TRBV27 and TRBJ2-7; D might be TRBD2 (6 bases). The CDR3 is made up of 15 amino acids. Per the germline V gene, CDR1 is MNHEY and CDR2 is SMNVEV (reference sequence). The V end was cut by 6 bases, the J end by 1 base, with 16 bases between. The CDR3 nucleotides are TGTGCCAGCAGGAGAGAGGCGGCGGGGTCCTACGAGCAGTACTTC. This encodes CASRREAAGSYEQYF.

The chain employs TRBV15 and TRBJ1-5; no clear D gene. V was trimmed by 0 bases and J by 7 bases, leaving 13 bases between them. The CDR3 covers 15 residues. The V gene's germline CDR1 is LNHNV and CDR2 YYDKDF (reference sequence). Written as DNA, the CDR3 is TGTGCCACCAGCAGAGATTCTTCAGGCAGGCAGCCCCAGCATTTT. This translates into CATSRDSSGRQPQHF.

The chain combines TRBV18 with TRBJ1-4; possibly TRBD1 for D (5 bases). Germline V gene sequence: CDR1 KGHSH, CDR2 LQKENI. The CDR3 has 15 amino acids. The ends were cut back, 1 base at V and 7 bases at J, with 13 bases in the middle. The CDR3 here is CASSPRRGGREKLFF. The CDR3 nucleotides are TGTGCCAGCTCACCACGGAGGGGAGGACGTGAAAAACTGTTTTTT.